Here is one T cell receptor (beta chain) with its context. Its specificity is not known. Ophthalmopathy patients all had a Clinical Activity Score of at least 3, a NOSPECS grade of at least 4 and disease under 3 months old. Not enrolled were patients with uncontrolled infection, other autoimmune disease, pregnancy or lactation. This sample is drawn from a study of T cells in Graves' hyperthyroidism and ophthalmopathy. General study results and limits: The blood repertoire included most of the expanded thyroid clonotypes above 0.001.

V lost 6 bases to trimming and J lost 7 bases; unmatched junction nucleotides: 5. Germline V CDR1 and CDR2: DFQATT, SNEGSKA (reference sequence). The CDR3 sequence is 12 residues long. RNA transcripts served as the template for amplifying TCR beta CDR3 regions. The HTBI primer set served for first-round RT-PCR of the TCR CDR3. MiXCR, applied by TCRdb to the multiplex PCR reads, yields one record per CDR3 protein. The sample consists of approximately 380,000 distinct CDR3 sequences, roughly 18% of them appearing once. This clonotype originated in a man aged 18 to 30 with Graves' ophthalmopathy. This chain links TRBV20-1 with TRBJ2-1; 8 bases fit TRBD1. The sequenced sample consisted of blood. CDR3 DNA sequence: TGCAGTGCGCCCGACAGGGGTAATGAGCAGTTCTTC. Translation gives CSAPDRGNEQFF.